This TCR beta chain was retrieved from a study of T-cell reconstitution after alpha-beta-depleted transplantation in children. In germline, CDR1 is DFQATT, CDR2 SNEGSKA (reference sequence). V was trimmed by 3 bases and J by 7 bases, leaving 19 bases between them. The CDR3 contains 14 residues. This clonotype has just one count. Unique molecular identifiers were incorporated into the prepared TCRbeta library. One entry per CDR3 protein results from TCRdb running MiXCR on the PCR reads. Of around 370,000 distinct CDR3 sequences listed, over 9% are singletons. The sequence came from a human donor who donated a stem cell graft to a child with acute lymphoblastic leukemia. This specimen was PBMCs from the stem cell graft donor, taken from the stem cell graft. The chain combines TRBV20-1 with TRBJ2-7; D assignment may be TRBD1 or TRBD2 (5 bases each). This CDR3 reads CSASRSGTPFEQYF. CDR3 DNA sequence: TGCAGTGCTAGTCGGTCCGGGACCCCTTTTGAGCAGTACTTC.